Listed below are T cell receptor beta chains from one sample, sequenced in a study of T-cell reconstitution after alpha-beta-depleted transplantation in children. One entry per CDR3 protein results from TCRdb running MiXCR on the PCR reads. Found here are roughly 500,000 distinct CDR3 sequences, around 20% of them singletons; the top ten hold around 3.3%. Source: PBMCs from the stem cell graft donor, taken from the stem cell graft. These receptors were taken from a human donor who donated a stem cell graft to a child with acute lymphoblastic leukemia. CDR3s include the opening cysteine and the closing phenylalanine or tryptophan. A D gene is named only where the DNA matches it firmly. Rows give clone size only sometimes, using once, few, many, or a class for an expanded clone.

j_call | d_call | clone_size | v_call | cdr3_aa | cdr3_nt
TRBJ2-3 | TRBD1 | - | TRBV20-1 | CSHRGQSTDTQYF | TGCAGCCACAGGGGGCAGAGCACAGATACGCAGTATTTT
TRBJ1-2 | TRBD1 | - | TRBV5-1 | CASRLDDRVGGYTF | TGCGCCAGCAGGCTTGATGACAGGGTGGGAGGCTACACCTTC
TRBJ2-1 | - | - | TRBV10-3 | CAISESGYEQFF | TGTGCCATCAGTGAGTCGGGGTATGAGCAGTTCTTC
TRBJ1-1 | TRBD1 | - | TRBV5-1 | CASAGQGGIRNTEAFF | TGCGCCAGCGCCGGACAGGGGGGGATCCGGAACACTGAAGCTTTCTTT
TRBJ1-1 | TRBD1 | - | TRBV5-1 | CASSPWTGGVSEAFF | TGCGCCAGCAGCCCCTGGACAGGGGGCGTTTCTGAAGCTTTCTTT
TRBJ2-7 | - | - | TRBV10-3 | CAISDPTRFYEQYF | TGTGCCATCAGTGATCCTACCCGATTTTACGAGCAGTACTTC
TRBJ1-2 | - | - | TRBV12-3/TRBV12-4 | CASTLGGADYGYTF | TGTGCCAGCACCCTGGGAGGGGCTGACTATGGCTACACCTTC
TRBJ2-2 | TRBD2 | - | TRBV3-1 | CASSLVRLAGVANTGELFF | TGTGCCAGCAGTCTAGTCCGACTAGCGGGGGTCGCGAACACCGGGGAGCTGTTTTTT
TRBJ2-7 | TRBD2 | - | TRBV10-3 | CAISELNSGSPNEQYF | TGTGCCATCAGTGAGTTGAATAGCGGGAGTCCCAACGAGCAATACTTC
TRBJ2-1 | - | - | TRBV20-1 | CTGGAHNEQFF | TGCACCGGAGGGGCCCACAATGAGCAGTTCTTC
TRBJ2-1 | TRBD2 | few | TRBV7-3 | CASSLYGTSAYNEQFF | TGTGCCAGCAGCTTATATGGGACTAGCGCTTACAATGAGCAGTTCTTC
TRBJ2-2 | - | few | TRBV2 | CASSQTVYTGELFF | TGTGCCAGCAGTCAGACGGTATACACCGGGGAGCTGTTTTTT
TRBJ2-1 | - | - | TRBV7-2 | CASSLVGSIYNEQFF | TGTGCCAGCAGCTTAGTTGGCAGCATCTACAATGAGCAGTTCTTC
TRBJ2-7 | - | - | TRBV10-2 | CASSEEGSYEQYF | TGCGCCAGCAGTGAGGAGGGTTCCTACGAGCAGTACTTC
TRBJ2-5 | TRBD2 | few | TRBV29-1 | CSVDASGGSSQETQYF | TGCAGCGTTGATGCCAGCGGGGGAAGTTCCCAAGAGACCCAGTACTTC
TRBJ2-5 | - | few | TRBV12-3/TRBV12-4 | CASRLEATTQYF | TGTGCCAGCAGACTCGAAGCGACGACCCAGTACTTC
TRBJ2-7 | TRBD1 | - | TRBV7-9 | CASSPGDRGPYEQYF | TGTGCCAGCAGCCCTGGGGACAGGGGGCCCTACGAGCAGTACTTC
TRBJ2-3 | - | - | TRBV29-1 | CSTRGGASTDTQYF | TGCAGCACCCGAGGCGGGGCTAGCACAGATACGCAGTATTTT
TRBJ2-1 | - | few | TRBV27 | CASSLQATSSYNEQFF | TGTGCCAGCAGTCTACAGGCTACGAGCTCCTACAATGAGCAGTTCTTC
TRBJ1-2 | TRBD1 | - | TRBV5-4 | CASSYTGAKGYTF | TGTGCCAGCAGCTATACAGGGGCGAAGGGCTACACCTTC
TRBJ2-7 | - | few | TRBV27 | CASSSPFGGHEQYF | TGTGCCAGCAGTTCCCCCTTCGGTGGGCACGAGCAGTACTTC
TRBJ2-7 | - | few | TRBV5-1 | CASRAAALEQYF | TGCGCCAGCAGGGCGGCCGCCCTCGAGCAGTACTTC
TRBJ2-3 | TRBD2 | few | TRBV14 | CASSQARGRRTDTQYF | TGTGCCAGCAGCCAAGCTCGCGGGAGGCGCACAGATACGCAGTATTTT
TRBJ2-3 | - | - | TRBV7-8 | CASSLRETDTQYF | TGTGCCAGCAGCTTAAGGGAGACAGATACGCAGTATTTT
TRBJ2-3 | TRBD2 | - | TRBV9 | CASSSWTSGVGTDTQYF | TGTGCCAGCAGCTCCTGGACTAGCGGGGTGGGCACAGATACGCAGTATTTT
TRBJ1-1 | - | - | TRBV19 | CASSTRPDTEAFF | TGTGCCAGTAGTACCCGTCCGGATACTGAAGCTTTCTTT
TRBJ2-7 | - | - | TRBV30 | CAWSVNEQYF | TGTGCCTGGAGTGTGAACGAGCAGTACTTC
TRBJ2-5 | - | - | TRBV20-1 | CSARDWAKETQYF | TGCAGTGCTAGAGATTGGGCAAAAGAGACCCAGTACTTC
TRBJ1-2 | - | many | TRBV5-1 | CASSLDKGMNYGYTF | TGCGCCAGCAGCTTGGATAAGGGGATGAACTATGGCTACACCTTC
TRBJ2-1 | - | few | TRBV4-1 | CASSHSPAGYNEQFF | TGCGCCAGCAGCCACTCCCCCGCGGGCTACAATGAGCAGTTCTTC
TRBJ1-2 | - | few | TRBV7-9 | CASSLPTANYGYTF | TGTGCCAGCAGCTTACCGACAGCTAACTATGGCTACACCTTC
TRBJ2-1 | - | - | TRBV5-1 | CASSLDNRSAQFF | TGCGCCAGCAGCTTGGACAACCGTTCCGCCCAGTTCTTC
TRBJ2-6 | TRBD2 | - | TRBV5-1 | CASSSRSSGRTPGANVLTF | TGCGCCAGCAGCTCGCGTTCTAGCGGGAGGACCCCTGGGGCCAACGTCCTGACTTTC
TRBJ2-2 | - | few | TRBV5-1 | CASSLGRGATNTGELFF | TGCGCCAGCAGCTTGGGAAGAGGGGCAACGAACACCGGGGAGCTGTTTTTT
TRBJ2-1 | TRBD2 | - | TRBV11-2 | CASSLDSGLAGGPRSYNEQFF | TGTGCCAGCAGCTTAGATTCAGGACTAGCGGGAGGGCCTCGGTCCTACAATGAGCAGTTCTTC
TRBJ2-7 | TRBD1 | - | TRBV20-1 | CSARPWDRASYEQYF | TGCAGTGCTCGTCCTTGGGACAGGGCCTCCTACGAGCAGTACTTC
TRBJ2-1 | - | - | TRBV5-1 | CASSSQWVEEQFF | TGCGCCAGCAGTTCCCAGTGGGTGGAGGAGCAGTTCTTC
TRBJ2-7 | TRBD2 | - | TRBV20-1 | CSARDPTSVSYEQYF | TGCAGTGCTAGAGATCCCACTAGCGTCTCCTACGAGCAGTACTTC
TRBJ2-2 | - | - | TRBV6-5 | CASSYGRELFF | TGTGCCAGCAGTTACGGACGGGAGCTGTTTTTT
TRBJ2-3 | TRBD1 | - | TRBV29-1 | CSVAGTGAPDTQYF | TGCAGCGTCGCCGGGACAGGGGCCCCAGATACGCAGTATTTT
TRBJ2-7 | - | - | TRBV14 | CASSLTGRTTSYEQYF | TGTGCCAGCAGCCTAACGGGACGGACCACTTCCTACGAGCAGTACTTC
TRBJ1-3 | - | few | TRBV7-2 | CASSPGGRFSGNTIYF | TGTGCCAGCAGCCCTGGGGGTAGATTCTCTGGAAACACCATATATTTT